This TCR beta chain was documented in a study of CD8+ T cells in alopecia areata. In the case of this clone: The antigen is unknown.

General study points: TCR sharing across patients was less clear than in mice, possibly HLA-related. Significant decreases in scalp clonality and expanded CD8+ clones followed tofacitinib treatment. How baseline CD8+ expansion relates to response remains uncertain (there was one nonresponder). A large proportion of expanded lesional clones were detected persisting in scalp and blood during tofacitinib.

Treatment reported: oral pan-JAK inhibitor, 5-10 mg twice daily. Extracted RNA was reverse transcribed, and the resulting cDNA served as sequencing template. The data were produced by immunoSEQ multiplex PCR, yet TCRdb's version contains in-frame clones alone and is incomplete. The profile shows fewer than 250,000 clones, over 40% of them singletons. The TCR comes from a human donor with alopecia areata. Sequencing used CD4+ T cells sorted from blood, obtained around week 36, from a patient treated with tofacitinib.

CDR3 protein: CASSLDFSGRDGTGELFF. CDR3 DNA: TGCGCCAGCAGCTTGGATTTCAGCGGGAGGGATGGTACCGGGGAGCTGTTTTTT. This chain links TRBV5-1 with TRBJ2-2; 10 nucleotides line up with TRBD2. The V segment lost 0 bases and the J segment 5 bases; nucleotides outside the gene matches: 10. CDR1 is SGHRS and CDR2 is YFSETQ in the germline V gene. The CDR3 sequence is 18 residues long.